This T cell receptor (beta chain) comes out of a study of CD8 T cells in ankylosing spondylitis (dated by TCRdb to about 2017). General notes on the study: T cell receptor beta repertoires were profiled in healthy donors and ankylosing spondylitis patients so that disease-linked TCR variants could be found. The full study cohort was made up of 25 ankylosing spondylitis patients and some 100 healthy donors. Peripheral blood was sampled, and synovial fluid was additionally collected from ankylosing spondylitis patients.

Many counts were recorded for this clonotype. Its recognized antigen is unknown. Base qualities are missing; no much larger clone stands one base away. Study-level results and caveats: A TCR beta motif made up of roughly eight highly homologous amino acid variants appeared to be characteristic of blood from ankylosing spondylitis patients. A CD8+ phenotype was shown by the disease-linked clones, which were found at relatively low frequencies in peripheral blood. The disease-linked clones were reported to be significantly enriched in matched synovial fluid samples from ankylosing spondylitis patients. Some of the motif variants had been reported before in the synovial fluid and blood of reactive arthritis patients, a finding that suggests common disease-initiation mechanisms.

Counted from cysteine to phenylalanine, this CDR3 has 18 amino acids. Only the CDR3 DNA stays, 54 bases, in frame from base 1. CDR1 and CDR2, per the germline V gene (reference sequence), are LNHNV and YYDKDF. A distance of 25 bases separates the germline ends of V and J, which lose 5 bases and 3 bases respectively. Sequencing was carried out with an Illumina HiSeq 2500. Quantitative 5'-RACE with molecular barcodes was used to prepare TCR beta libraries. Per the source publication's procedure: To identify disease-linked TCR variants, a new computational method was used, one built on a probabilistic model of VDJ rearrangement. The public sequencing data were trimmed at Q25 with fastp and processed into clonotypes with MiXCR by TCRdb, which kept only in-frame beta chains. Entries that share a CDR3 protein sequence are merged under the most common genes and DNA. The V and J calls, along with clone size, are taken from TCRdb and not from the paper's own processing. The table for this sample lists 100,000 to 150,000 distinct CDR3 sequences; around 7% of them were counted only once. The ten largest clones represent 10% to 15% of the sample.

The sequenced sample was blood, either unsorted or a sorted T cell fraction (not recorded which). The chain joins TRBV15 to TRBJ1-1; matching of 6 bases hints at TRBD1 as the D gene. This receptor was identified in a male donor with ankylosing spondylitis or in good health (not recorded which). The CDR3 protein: CATSPIRDPGRGYTEAFF. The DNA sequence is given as TGTGCCACCAGCCCGATTAGGGACCCCGGAAGGGGGTACACTGAAGCTTTCTTT.